The following is a T cell receptor beta chain sequence with its context. What it binds is unknown. The data were obtained in a study of CXCR3-negative and CXCR3-positive naive CD8 T cells. Overall study results and limits: In CXCR3-positive naive cells, the TRB CDR3s were more hydrophobic than in CXCR3-negative naive cells.

Germline values: CDR1 DFQATT, CDR2 SNEGSKA (reference sequence). The CDR3 is made up of 12 amino acids. UMI labels and 5' RACE were used to prepare the TRB cDNA libraries. TCRdb reprocessed the 5' RACE reads and stores each CDR3 protein as one record, lacking DNA. The listing records some 120,000 distinct CDR3 sequences. The sequencing input was naive CXCR3+ CD8+ T cells from blood. Regarding subset: CD45RO-CCR7+CD27+CD95- naive CD8+ T cells expressing CXCR3 (TNR3+). The receptor's source is a human donor in good health. Some clones in this sample may be carry-over from other donors' samples. The chain employs TRBV20-1 and TRBJ2-1; TCRdb reports TRBD1, a call that lacks DNA to check it against. CDR3 in amino acids: CSAIGQYNEQFF.